A selection of T cell receptor beta chains follows, all from one sample in a study of human T cells and chemical hapten exposure. TCRdb reanalysed the RACE reads using MiXCR and keeps one entry per CDR3 protein. The sample includes nearly 85,000 distinct CDR3 sequences, around 10% seen only once; the top ten take about 1.6%. The specimen comprised whole blood, sampled in connection with sensitization to the hapten diphenylcyclopropenone (DPC). These receptors were taken from a man aged 18 to 35 with alopecia areata. Some clones in this sample may be carry-over from other donors' samples. The CDR3 runs from the conserved cysteine through the conserved F or W. The D gene is left open where the match is weak. Rows may omit the clone size; those that give it use once, few, many or a size class.

D gene: -
J gene: TRBJ2-7
V gene: TRBV4-1
clone size: few
CDR3 protein: CASSQGQETYEQYF
CDR3 DNA: TGCGCCAGCAGCCAAGGACAGGAGACCTACGAGCAGTACTTC

D gene: TRBD2
J gene: TRBJ2-7
V gene: TRBV4-3
clone size: few
CDR3 protein: CASTVSRGAAYEQYF
CDR3 DNA: TGCGCCAGTACCGTCTCGCGGGGGGCCGCCTACGAGCAGTACTTC

D gene: -
J gene: TRBJ1-3
V gene: TRBV18
clone size: many
CDR3 protein: CASSPAQGDTIYF
CDR3 DNA: TGTGCCAGCTCACCAGCACAGGGAGACACCATATATTTT

D gene: TRBD1
J gene: TRBJ1-2
V gene: TRBV14
clone size: -
CDR3 protein: CASSQGDRGLSYGYTF
CDR3 DNA: TGTGCCAGCAGCCAAGGGGACAGGGGGCTGAGCTATGGCTACACCTTC

D gene: -
J gene: TRBJ2-7
V gene: TRBV9
clone size: -
CDR3 protein: CASSFRTETYEQYF
CDR3 DNA: TGTGCCAGCAGCTTTCGGACCGAGACCTACGAGCAGTACTTC

D gene: -
J gene: TRBJ2-2
V gene: TRBV11-2
clone size: -
CDR3 protein: CASSMSLKNTGELFF
CDR3 DNA: TGTGCCAGCAGCATGAGCCTTAAAAACACCGGGGAGCTGTTTTTT

D gene: -
J gene: TRBJ1-4
V gene: TRBV20-1
clone size: many
CDR3 protein: CSAARGASSTNEKLFF
CDR3 DNA: TGCAGTGCCGCCAGGGGCGCGAGTAGTACTAATGAAAAACTGTTTTTT

D gene: TRBD1
J gene: TRBJ1-5
V gene: TRBV20-1
clone size: -
CDR3 protein: CSAPDQQGNQPQHF
CDR3 DNA: TGCAGTGCTCCAGATCAACAGGGGAATCAGCCCCAGCATTTT

D gene: -
J gene: TRBJ2-5
V gene: TRBV4-2
clone size: -
CDR3 protein: CASSQEGRGETQYF
CDR3 DNA: TGTGCCAGCAGCCAAGAGGGGAGAGGAGAGACCCAGTACTTC

D gene: TRBD1
J gene: TRBJ2-7
V gene: TRBV18
clone size: many
CDR3 protein: CASSPRDRPSYEQYF
CDR3 DNA: TGTGCCAGCTCACCACGGGACAGGCCGTCCTACGAGCAGTACTTC

D gene: TRBD1
J gene: TRBJ1-1
V gene: TRBV18
clone size: many
CDR3 protein: CASSPPRTGGMRNTEAFF
CDR3 DNA: TGTGCCAGCTCACCACCCCGGACAGGGGGGATGCGGAACACTGAAGCTTTCTTT

D gene: -
J gene: TRBJ2-3
V gene: TRBV18
clone size: few
CDR3 protein: CASSFGARSTDTQYF
CDR3 DNA: TGTGCCAGCTCATTCGGTGCGCGGAGCACAGATACGCAGTATTTT

D gene: -
J gene: TRBJ2-3
V gene: TRBV12-3/TRBV12-4
clone size: many
CDR3 protein: CASSLAGGLADTQYF
CDR3 DNA: TGTGCCAGCAGTTTAGCGGGGGGGCTTGCAGATACGCAGTATTTT

D gene: -
J gene: TRBJ1-1
V gene: TRBV18
clone size: many
CDR3 protein: CASSLNGAGVGNTEAFF
CDR3 DNA: TGTGCCAGCTCCCTAAATGGGGCAGGGGTTGGGAACACTGAAGCTTTCTTT

D gene: -
J gene: TRBJ1-1
V gene: TRBV4-1
clone size: few
CDR3 protein: CASSRQERSDSEAFF
CDR3 DNA: TGCGCCAGCAGCCGGCAAGAGAGATCTGACAGTGAAGCTTTCTTT

D gene: TRBD1
J gene: TRBJ1-5
V gene: TRBV20-1
clone size: -
CDR3 protein: CSAVTGGNQPQHF
CDR3 DNA: TGCAGCGCCGTCACAGGGGGCAATCAGCCCCAGCATTTT

D gene: -
J gene: TRBJ1-1
V gene: TRBV5-1
clone size: -
CDR3 protein: CASTDLDGRTEAFF
CDR3 DNA: TGCGCCAGCACTGATCTCGACGGCCGGACTGAAGCTTTCTTT

D gene: -
J gene: TRBJ1-4
V gene: TRBV7-6
clone size: many
CDR3 protein: CASTLKRDGNEKLFF
CDR3 DNA: TGTGCCAGCACCCTAAAACGGGACGGAAATGAAAAACTGTTTTTT

D gene: TRBD2
J gene: TRBJ2-5
V gene: TRBV27
clone size: few
CDR3 protein: CASSLGLAGGQTETQYF
CDR3 DNA: TGTGCCAGCAGCCTCGGACTAGCGGGGGGGCAGACGGAGACCCAGTACTTC

D gene: -
J gene: TRBJ1-3
V gene: TRBV6-1
clone size: many
CDR3 protein: CASSEGGPSVSGNTIYF
CDR3 DNA: TGTGCCAGCAGTGAAGGTGGCCCCTCGGTCTCTGGAAACACCATATATTTT

D gene: TRBD1
J gene: TRBJ2-1
V gene: TRBV29-1
clone size: many
CDR3 protein: CSVEVSGTGNNEQFF
CDR3 DNA: TGCAGCGTTGAGGTCTCCGGGACAGGGAACAATGAGCAGTTCTTC

D gene: -
J gene: TRBJ1-1
V gene: TRBV9
clone size: few
CDR3 protein: CASSVKGTNTEAFF
CDR3 DNA: TGTGCCAGCAGCGTTAAGGGGACAAACACTGAAGCTTTCTTT

D gene: TRBD1
J gene: TRBJ2-7
V gene: TRBV9
clone size: -
CDR3 protein: CASSVDPGGTYEQYF
CDR3 DNA: TGTGCCAGCAGCGTAGATCCAGGGGGAACCTACGAGCAGTACTTC

D gene: -
J gene: TRBJ2-7
V gene: TRBV7-6
clone size: -
CDR3 protein: CASSLAPCPTDIYEQYF
CDR3 DNA: TGTGCCAGCAGCTTAGCCCCGTGTCCGACAGATATATACGAGCAGTACTTC

D gene: -
J gene: TRBJ2-7
V gene: TRBV5-1
clone size: many
CDR3 protein: CASSPGRFSYEQYF
CDR3 DNA: TGCGCCAGCAGCCCCGGACGGTTCTCCTACGAGCAGTACTTC

D gene: -
J gene: TRBJ2-7
V gene: TRBV5-4
clone size: -
CDR3 protein: CASSLARVRGYEQHF
CDR3 DNA: TGTGCCAGCAGCTTGGCCCGGGTGCGGGGATACGAGCAGCACTTC

D gene: -
J gene: TRBJ1-1
V gene: TRBV7-2
clone size: many
CDR3 protein: CASSLVRTNTEAFF
CDR3 DNA: TGTGCCAGCAGCTTAGTTAGGACTAACACTGAAGCTTTCTTT

D gene: TRBD1
J gene: TRBJ2-5
V gene: TRBV4-2
clone size: many
CDR3 protein: CASSQTGGAGTQYF
CDR3 DNA: TGTGCCAGCAGCCAGACAGGGGGCGCCGGGACCCAGTACTTC

D gene: -
J gene: TRBJ2-7
V gene: TRBV10-3
clone size: once
CDR3 protein: CAISEGRAEQYF
CDR3 DNA: TGTGCCATCAGTGAGGGCAGGGCGGAGCAGTACTTC

D gene: TRBD2
J gene: TRBJ2-1
V gene: TRBV11-3
clone size: -
CDR3 protein: CASSLGLAGGGYNEQFF
CDR3 DNA: TGTGCCAGCAGCTTAGGACTAGCGGGGGGTGGCTACAATGAGCAGTTCTTC

D gene: TRBD2
J gene: TRBJ2-1
V gene: TRBV5-1
clone size: -
CDR3 protein: CASSFLSGGSGEQFF
CDR3 DNA: TGCGCCAGCAGCTTTCTTAGCGGGGGATCGGGTGAGCAGTTCTTC

D gene: -
J gene: TRBJ2-4
V gene: TRBV6-5
clone size: many
CDR3 protein: CASSYSYSGGTKNIQYF
CDR3 DNA: TGTGCCAGCAGTTACTCGTACTCAGGGGGGACCAAAAACATTCAGTACTTC

D gene: -
J gene: TRBJ1-1
V gene: TRBV9
clone size: few
CDR3 protein: CASSAKGGGGEAFF
CDR3 DNA: TGTGCCAGCAGCGCGAAGGGCGGAGGAGGGGAAGCTTTCTTT

D gene: -
J gene: TRBJ1-1
V gene: TRBV11-2
clone size: -
CDR3 protein: CASSLDPGPLNTEAFF
CDR3 DNA: TGTGCCAGCAGCTTAGATCCAGGGCCCTTGAACACTGAAGCTTTCTTT